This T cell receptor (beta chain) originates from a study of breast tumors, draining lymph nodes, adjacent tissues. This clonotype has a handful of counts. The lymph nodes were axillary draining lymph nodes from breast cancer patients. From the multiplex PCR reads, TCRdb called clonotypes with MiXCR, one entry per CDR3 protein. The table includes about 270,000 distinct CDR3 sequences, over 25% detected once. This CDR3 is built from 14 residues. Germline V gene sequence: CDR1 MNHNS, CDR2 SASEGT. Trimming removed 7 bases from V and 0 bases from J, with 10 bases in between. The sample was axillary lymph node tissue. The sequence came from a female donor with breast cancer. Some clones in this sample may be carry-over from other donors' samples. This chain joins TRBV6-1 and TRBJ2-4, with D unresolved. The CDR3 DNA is TGTGCCAGCACGATTGACGGAGCCAAAAACATTCAGTACTTC. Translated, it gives CASTIDGAKNIQYF.